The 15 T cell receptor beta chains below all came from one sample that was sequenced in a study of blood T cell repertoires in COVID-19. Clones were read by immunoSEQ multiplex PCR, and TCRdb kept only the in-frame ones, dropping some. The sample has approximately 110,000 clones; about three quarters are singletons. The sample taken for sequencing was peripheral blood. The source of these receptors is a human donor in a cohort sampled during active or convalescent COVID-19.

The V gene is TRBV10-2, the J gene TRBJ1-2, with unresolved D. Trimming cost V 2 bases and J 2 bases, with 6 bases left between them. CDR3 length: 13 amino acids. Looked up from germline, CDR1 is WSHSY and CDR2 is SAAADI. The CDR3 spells CASSERENYGYTF. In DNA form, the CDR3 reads TGCGCCAGCAGTGAGCGGGAAAACTATGGCTACACCTTC.

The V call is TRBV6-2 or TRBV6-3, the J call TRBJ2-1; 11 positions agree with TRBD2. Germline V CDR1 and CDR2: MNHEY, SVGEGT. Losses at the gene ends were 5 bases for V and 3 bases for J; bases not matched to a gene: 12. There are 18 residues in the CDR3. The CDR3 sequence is CASSAWGSGRGGYNEQFF. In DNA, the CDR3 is TGTGCCAGCAGTGCCTGGGGTAGCGGGAGGGGGGGCTACAATGAGCAGTTCTTC.

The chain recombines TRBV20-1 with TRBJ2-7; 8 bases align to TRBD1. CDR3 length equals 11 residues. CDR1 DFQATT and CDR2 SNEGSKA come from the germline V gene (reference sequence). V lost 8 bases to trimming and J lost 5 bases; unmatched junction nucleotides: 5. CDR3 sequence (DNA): TGCAGTACAGGGGGACGGAACGAGCAGTACTTC. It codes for CSTGGRNEQYF.

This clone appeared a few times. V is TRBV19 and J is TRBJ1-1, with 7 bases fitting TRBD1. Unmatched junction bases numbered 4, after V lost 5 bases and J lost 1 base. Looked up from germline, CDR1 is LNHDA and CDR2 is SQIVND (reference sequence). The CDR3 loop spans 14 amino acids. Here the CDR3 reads CASSPRQGNTEAFF. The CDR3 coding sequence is TGTGCCAGTAGTCCTCGACAGGGGAACACTGAAGCTTTCTTT.

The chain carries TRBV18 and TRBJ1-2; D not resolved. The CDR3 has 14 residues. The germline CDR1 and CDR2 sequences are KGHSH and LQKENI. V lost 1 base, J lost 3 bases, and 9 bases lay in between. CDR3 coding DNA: TGTGCCAGCTCACCACTTCCCCAGGACTATGGCTACACCTTC. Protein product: CASSPLPQDYGYTF. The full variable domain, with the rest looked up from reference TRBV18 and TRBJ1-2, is NAGVMQNPRHLVRRRGQEARLRCSPMKGHSHVYWYRQLPEEGLKFMVYLQKENIIDESGMPKERFSAEFPKEGPSILRIQQVVRGDSAAYFCASSPLPQDYGYTFGSGTRLTVV.

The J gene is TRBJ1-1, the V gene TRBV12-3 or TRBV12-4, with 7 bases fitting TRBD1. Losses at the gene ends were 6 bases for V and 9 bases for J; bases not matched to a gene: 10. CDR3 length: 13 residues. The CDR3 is CASRQGGRGQAFF. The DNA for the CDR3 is TGTGCCAGCAGGCAGGGGGGACGAGGGCAAGCTTTCTTT.

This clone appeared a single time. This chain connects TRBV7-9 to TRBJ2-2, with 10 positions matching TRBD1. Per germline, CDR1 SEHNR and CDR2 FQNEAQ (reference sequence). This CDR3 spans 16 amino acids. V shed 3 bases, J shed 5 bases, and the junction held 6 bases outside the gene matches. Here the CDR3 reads CASSFFGTGVTGELFF. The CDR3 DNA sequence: TGTGCCAGCAGCTTTTTCGGGACAGGGGTGACCGGGGAGCTGTTTTTT.

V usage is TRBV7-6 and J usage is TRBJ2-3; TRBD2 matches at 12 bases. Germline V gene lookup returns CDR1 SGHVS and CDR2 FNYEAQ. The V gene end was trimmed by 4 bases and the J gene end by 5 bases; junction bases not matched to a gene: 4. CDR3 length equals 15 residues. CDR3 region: CASSSLAGGRDTQYF. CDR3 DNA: TGTGCCAGCAGCTCCCTAGCGGGAGGGAGAGATACGCAGTATTTT.

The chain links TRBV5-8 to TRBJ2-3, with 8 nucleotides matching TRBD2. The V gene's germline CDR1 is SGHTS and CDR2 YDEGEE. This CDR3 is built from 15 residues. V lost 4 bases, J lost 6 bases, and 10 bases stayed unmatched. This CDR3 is CASSRGAGGVDTQYF. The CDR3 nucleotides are TGTGCCAGCAGCCGTGGGGCGGGAGGCGTGGATACGCAGTATTTT.

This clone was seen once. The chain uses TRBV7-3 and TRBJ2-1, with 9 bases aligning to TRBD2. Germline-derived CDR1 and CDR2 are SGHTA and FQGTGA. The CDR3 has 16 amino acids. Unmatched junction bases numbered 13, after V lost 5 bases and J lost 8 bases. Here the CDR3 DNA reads TGTGCCAGCAGCCAAGGGCCAGCGGGAGGATCCGATGAGCAGTTCTTC. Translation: CASSQGPAGGSDEQFF. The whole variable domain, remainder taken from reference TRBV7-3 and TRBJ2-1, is GAGVSQTPSNKVTEKGKYVELRCDPISGHTALYWYRQSLGQGPEFLIYFQGTGAADDSGLPNDRFFAVRPEGSVSTLKIQRTERGDSAVYLCASSQGPAGGSDEQFFGPGTRLTVL.

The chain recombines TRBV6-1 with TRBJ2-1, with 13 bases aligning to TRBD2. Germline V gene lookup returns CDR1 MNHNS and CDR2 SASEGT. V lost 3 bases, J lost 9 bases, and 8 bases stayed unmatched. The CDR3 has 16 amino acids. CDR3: CASSETGTSGTGEQFF. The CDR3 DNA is TGTGCCAGCAGTGAGACCGGGACTAGCGGGACGGGTGAGCAGTTCTTC.

The CDR3 DNA reads as TGTGCCAGTAGACCTTCACCCCATTCGGGTGCAGCAATCAATCAGCCCCAGCATTTT. Its translation: CASRPSPHSGAAINQPQHF. The rearrangement uses TRBV19 and TRBJ1-5; D is uncertain. V was shortened by 6 bases and J by 3 bases, with 27 bases between the two germline ends. CDR1 and CDR2 from the germline V gene are LNHDA and SQIVND (reference sequence). The CDR3 sequence is 19 residues long.

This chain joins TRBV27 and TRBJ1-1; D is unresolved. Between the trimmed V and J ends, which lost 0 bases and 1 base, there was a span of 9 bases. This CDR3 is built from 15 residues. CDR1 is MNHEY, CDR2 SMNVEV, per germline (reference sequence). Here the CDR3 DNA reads TGTGCCAGCAGTTTATCTGCCAGTTGGAACACTGAAGCTTTCTTT. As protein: CASSLSASWNTEAFF.

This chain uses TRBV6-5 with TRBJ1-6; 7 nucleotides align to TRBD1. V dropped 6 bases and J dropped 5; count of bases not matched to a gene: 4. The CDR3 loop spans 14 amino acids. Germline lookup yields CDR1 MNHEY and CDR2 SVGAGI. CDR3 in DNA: TGTGCCAGCAGGGGGACAGCGGATAATTCACCCCTCCACTTT. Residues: CASRGTADNSPLHF.

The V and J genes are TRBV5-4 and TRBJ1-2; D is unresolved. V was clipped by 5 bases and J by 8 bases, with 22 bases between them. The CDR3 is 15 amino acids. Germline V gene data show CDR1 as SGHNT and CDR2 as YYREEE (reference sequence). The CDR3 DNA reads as TGTGCCAGCAGTTACCCGGGAGCGCGTCTCCTCGGCTACACCTTC. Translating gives CASSYPGARLLGYTF. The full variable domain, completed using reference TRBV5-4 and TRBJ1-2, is ETGVTQSPTHLIKTRGQQVTLRCSSQSGHNTVSWYQQALGQGPQFIFQYYREEENGRGNFPPRFSGLQFPNYSSELNVNALELDDSALYLCASSYPGARLLGYTFGSGTRLTVV.